Described below is a single TCR beta chain sequence and its context. Its antigen is currently unknown. This record belongs to a study of Ad26.COV2.S vaccination and SARS-CoV-2 variants. Study-level background: Within the COV1001 Ad26.COV2.S trial arm, the donor was enrolled. Study-level points and caveats: Vaccine and placebo recipients had similar non-spike TCR breadth.

Clones were sequenced by immunoSEQ multiplex PCR, and TCRdb holds only the in-frame ones, with some missing. The sample shows hundreds of thousands of clones, about 90% of them seen only once. Treatment defined: 19 received Ad26.COV2.S at low or high dose, single or two shots; five or six received placebo; per-sample allocation not given. The samples were gathered on day 63 after the first injection of vaccine or placebo. In Boston, the donor was an adult between 18-55 years of age. Vaccination employed an Ad26 vector expressing the Wuhan-strain SARS-CoV-2 spike. The CDR3 is made up of 14 amino acids. Germline loops: CDR1 LNHDA, CDR2 SQIVND (reference sequence). V was shortened by 6 bases and J by 0 bases, with 9 bases between the two germline ends.

The sample was peripheral blood, taken in a trial of Ad26.COV2.S vaccine versus placebo. The chain is built from TRBV19 and TRBJ1-5; D uncertain. The receptor was derived from a person aged 18-65 years who received the Ad26.COV2.S COVID-19 vaccine or a placebo. As DNA, the CDR3 is TGTGCCAGTAGGCCGGGTTATAGCAATCAGCCCCAGCATTTT. As protein: CASRPGYSNQPQHF.